This entry concerns a single T cell receptor (beta chain). These data originate in a study of blood T cell repertoires in COVID-19. The CDR3 has 14 amino acids. CDR1 is SGHRS and CDR2 is YFSETQ in the germline V gene. Trimming at V came to 1 base and at J to 0 bases, leaving 1 base not matched to a gene. The protocol was immunoSEQ multiplex PCR, while the TCRdb copy is restricted to in-frame clones and leaves out a portion. The table has about 50,000 clones, about 90% seen once. The sample taken for sequencing was peripheral blood. This sequence was found in a human donor with active COVID-19. The donor label of this sample is uncertain. The chain combines TRBV5-1 with TRBJ2-7; 7 bases agree with TRBD1. The CDR3 sequence is CASSLQGDSYEQYF. The CDR3 bases are TGCGCCAGCAGCTTGCAGGGGGACTCCTACGAGCAGTACTTC.